The rows below give T cell receptor beta chains drawn from one sample of a study of shared clonotypes between healthy human individuals. Sequencing used immunoSEQ multiplex PCR; TCRdb keeps in-frame clones, though not all of them. Altogether fewer than 800,000 clones are present, just over 90% being singletons, with the ten largest covering roughly 24%. The sequencing sample was made of naive CD8+ T cells sorted from blood. The source is a man younger than 40 in good health. CDR3s include the opening cysteine and the closing phenylalanine or tryptophan. A D gene is named only where the DNA matches it firmly.

d_call j_call v_call cdr3_aa cdr3_nt
TRBD2 TRBJ2-7 TRBV5-1 CASSPALAGLDYEQYF TGCGCCAGCAGCCCGGCGCTAGCGGGGTTGGACTACGAGCAGTACTTC
TRBD2 TRBJ2-1 TRBV5-6 CASSPGAGVYNEQFF TGTGCCAGCAGCCCTGGGGCGGGAGTATACAATGAGCAGTTCTTC
. TRBJ1-2 TRBV4-2 CASSQEGEVYGYTF TGTGCCAGCAGCCAAGAAGGAGAGGTCTATGGCTACACCTTC
. TRBJ2-3 TRBV13 CASSHPDYTDTQYF TGTGCCAGCAGTCATCCAGATTACACAGATACGCAGTATTTT
. TRBJ1-4 TRBV7-2 CASSPSSPIRNEKLFF TGTGCCAGCAGCCCCTCCAGCCCTATTAGAAATGAAAAACTGTTTTTT
TRBD2 TRBJ2-5 TRBV29-1 CSVEDGLAVQETQYF TGCAGCGTTGAAGATGGCCTAGCGGTACAAGAGACCCAGTACTTC
TRBD1 TRBJ2-3 TRBV9 CASGDRVRDTQYF TGTGCCAGCGGAGACAGGGTAAGAGATACGCAGTATTTT
. TRBJ1-4 TRBV21-1 CASSKTGGREKLFF TGTGCCAGCAGCAAGACAGGGGGTCGGGAAAAACTGTTTTTT
. TRBJ1-1 TRBV5-6 CASSLVGDTEAFF TGTGCCAGCAGCTTGGTTGGGGACACTGAAGCTTTCTTT
. TRBJ2-7 TRBV5-5 CASSSIGTALTYEQYF TGTGCCAGCAGCTCGATCGGGACGGCTCTTACCTACGAGCAGTACTTC
. TRBJ2-7 TRBV21-1 CASSKVRTGGREQYF TGTGCCAGCAGCAAAGTGAGGACAGGGGGTCGCGAGCAGTACTTC
TRBD2 TRBJ2-1 TRBV29-1 CSVDPGTNKQFF TGCAGCGTAGACCCCGGGACTAACAAGCAGTTCTTC
. TRBJ2-3 TRBV2 CARARTHTDTQYF TGTGCCAGGGCGCGGACCCACACAGATACGCAGTATTTT